This passage covers 16 T cell receptor beta chains from one sample sequenced in a study of OX40 agonist ivuxolimab in advanced cancers. Measured with immunoSEQ multiplex PCR; TCRdb has only the in-frame clones, and not every one. The sample shows fewer than 20,000 clones, roughly four fifths of them seen only once. Sample: CD4+ or CD8+ T cells sorted from blood, taken in a trial of the OX40 agonist ivuxolimab. The receptors here all came from an adult with an advanced solid tumor such as melanoma, head and neck, liver or kidney cancer.

The rearrangement uses TRBV5-6 and TRBJ2-1; D possibly matches TRBD1 or TRBD2 (5 bases each). V gave up 6 bases and J gave up 10 bases, with 17 bases separating them. From germline, CDR1 is SGHDT and CDR2 YYEEEE. This CDR3 is 13 amino acids long. The CDR3, as DNA: TGTGCCAGCATCTTCCTGCCGGGACGCGAGCAGTTCTTC. This encodes CASIFLPGREQFF.

The rearrangement uses TRBV7-2 and TRBJ2-2, with 7 bases matching TRBD1. Germline V gene sequence: CDR1 SGHTA, CDR2 FQGNSA. The junction had 6 bases not matched to a gene; V was cut back by 5 bases and J by 3 bases. There are 15 residues in the CDR3. The CDR3 DNA follows: TGTGCCAGCAGCCCCACGCAGGGGGACACCGGGGAGCTGTTTTTT. Amino acids: CASSPTQGDTGELFF.

V is TRBV30 and J is TRBJ2-5, with 8 bases aligning to TRBD2. The J call may be wrong; the DNA end is better matched by TRBJ2-7. The CDR3 is made up of 14 amino acids. Germline lookup yields CDR1 GTSNPN and CDR2 SVGIG (reference sequence). CDR3 protein: CAWSMGGRMTEQYF. CDR3 sequence (DNA): TGTGCCTGGAGTATGGGCGGGAGGATGACCGAGCAGTACTTC.

In the case of this clone: The junction departs from germline at one end; a sequencing error may be responsible. The chain couples TRBV6-4 to TRBJ2-7; 8 nucleotides align to TRBD2. The CDR3 consists of 15 residues. Germline V gene sequence: CDR1 MRHNA, CDR2 SNTAGT. In nucleotides, the CDR3 is TGTGCCAGCAGTGAGCTAGCGGGTAGCTCCTACAAGCAGTACTTC. This codes for CASSELAGSSYKQYF.

The CDR3 sequence: CASSQPSGASSYNEQFF. In DNA, the CDR3 is TGCGCCAGCAGCCAACCATCGGGAGCCTCCTCCTACAATGAGCAGTTCTTC. The V gene is TRBV4-1, the J gene TRBJ2-1; tentatively, D is TRBD2 (6 bases). V was pared by 2 bases and J by 0 bases, with 14 bases between. Germline CDR1 is MGHRA and CDR2 is YSYEKL. The CDR3 runs to 17 residues.

The chain uses TRBV7-9 and TRBJ2-5; a possible D gene is TRBD1 (6 bases). CDR1 SEHNR and CDR2 FQNEAQ come from the germline V gene (reference sequence). CDR3 size: 13 residues. V dropped 4 bases and J dropped 5 bases, with 11 bases sitting between them. The CDR3: CASSSRGPETQYF. The CDR3 coding sequence is TGTGCCAGCAGCTCCAGGGGACCGGAGACCCAGTACTTC.

V usage is TRBV5-1 and J usage is TRBJ1-1; D is perhaps TRBD1 (6 bases). The CDR3 consists of 14 residues. The V gene lost 0 bases and the J gene lost 2 bases, with 8 bases spanning the gap. The germline gives CDR1 SGHRS, CDR2 YFSETQ. CDR3 in amino acids: CASSLGQANTEAFF. CDR3 nucleotides: TGCGCCAGCAGCTTGGGACAGGCTAACACTGAAGCTTTCTTT.

The chain links TRBV7-9 to TRBJ2-7; D may be TRBD2 (5 bases). The CDR3 has 11 residues. The germline V gene has CDR1 SEHNR and CDR2 FQNEAQ (reference sequence). Trimming removed 2 bases from V and 9 bases from J, with 8 bases in between. As DNA, the CDR3 is TGTGCCAGCAGCTTATTCGGAGGGCAGTACTTC. This sequence encodes CASSLFGGQYF.

This chain uses TRBV7-9 with TRBJ2-7; a possible D gene is TRBD2 (6 bases). Per germline, CDR1 SEHNR and CDR2 FQNEAQ (reference sequence). CDR3 length: 14 residues. The V gene lost 7 bases and the J gene lost 0 bases, with 13 bases spanning the gap. The CDR3 protein is CASTRGGSSYEQYF. The CDR3 region has the DNA TGTGCCAGCACGAGGGGAGGCAGCTCCTACGAGCAGTACTTC.

The chain joins TRBV6-6 to TRBJ2-5; 7 nucleotides agree with TRBD2. Germline-derived CDR1 and CDR2 are MNHNY and SVGAGI (reference sequence). V lost 0 bases to trimming and J lost 4 bases; unmatched junction nucleotides: 5. This CDR3 has 15 amino acids. CDR3 region: CASSYSAGAGETQYF. CDR3 DNA: TGTGCCAGCAGTTACTCGGCGGGAGCAGGAGAGACCCAGTACTTC.

The J gene is TRBJ2-1, the V gene TRBV5-1; possibly TRBD1 for D (6 bases). CDR1 SGHRS and CDR2 YFSETQ come from the germline V gene. The V end lost 4 bases, the J end lost 1 base, and 18 bases lay between the germline ends. The CDR3 totals 17 residues. The CDR3 DNA follows: TGCGCCAGCAGCATCAACCCAGGGGCCTCTTCCTACAATGAGCAGTTCTTC. Translation: CASSINPGASSYNEQFF.

This chain links TRBV30 with TRBJ1-5, with TRBD1 as a possible D gene (6 bases). The germline V gene encodes CDR1 GTSNPN and CDR2 SVGIG (reference sequence). The CDR3 contains 13 residues. V was pared by 5 bases and J by 7 bases, with 15 bases between. The CDR3 region is CAWGRGVEQPQHF. The DNA for the CDR3 is TGTGCCTGGGGCAGGGGTGTGGAGCAGCCCCAGCATTTT.

V usage is TRBV5-4 and J usage is TRBJ1-2; TRBD1 matches at 12 bases. This CDR3 comprises 15 residues. Germline loops: CDR1 SGHNT, CDR2 YYREEE (reference sequence). The V gene end was trimmed by 4 bases and the J gene end by 5 bases; junction bases not matched to a gene: 6. CDR3 in amino acids: CASSQGQGARYGYTF. The DNA for the CDR3 is TGTGCCAGCAGCCAGGGACAGGGGGCGCGATATGGCTACACCTTC.

V usage is TRBV28 and J usage is TRBJ2-3; D is unclear. Trimming took off 5 bases at V and 0 bases at J, with 3 bases between the two ends. The CDR3 runs 12 residues. The germline gives CDR1 MDHEN, CDR2 SYDVKM. CDR3: CASSQSTDTQYF. CDR3 nucleotide sequence: TGTGCCAGCAGTCAGAGCACAGATACGCAGTATTTT.

The chain couples TRBV30 to TRBJ1-2, with 8 bases fitting TRBD1. CDR1 and CDR2 from the germline V gene are GTSNPN and SVGIG (reference sequence). After removal of 3 bases from V and 8 bases from J, the junction contained 8 bases not matched to a gene. The length of the CDR3 is 13 residues. CDR3 DNA: TGTGCCTGGAGCCCGGGACAGGTCGGAGGCTACACCTTC. This gives the protein CAWSPGQVGGYTF.

J is TRBJ1-2 and V is TRBV7-8; a weak D match, TRBD1 (6 bases). The V gene lost 5 bases and the J gene lost 8 bases, with 21 bases spanning the gap. Germline CDR1 SGHVS, CDR2 FQNEAQ. The CDR3 is 15 residues long. The CDR3 sequence: CASSDMGGPLWGYTF. As DNA, the CDR3 is TGTGCCAGCAGCGACATGGGGGGCCCACTTTGGGGCTACACCTTC.